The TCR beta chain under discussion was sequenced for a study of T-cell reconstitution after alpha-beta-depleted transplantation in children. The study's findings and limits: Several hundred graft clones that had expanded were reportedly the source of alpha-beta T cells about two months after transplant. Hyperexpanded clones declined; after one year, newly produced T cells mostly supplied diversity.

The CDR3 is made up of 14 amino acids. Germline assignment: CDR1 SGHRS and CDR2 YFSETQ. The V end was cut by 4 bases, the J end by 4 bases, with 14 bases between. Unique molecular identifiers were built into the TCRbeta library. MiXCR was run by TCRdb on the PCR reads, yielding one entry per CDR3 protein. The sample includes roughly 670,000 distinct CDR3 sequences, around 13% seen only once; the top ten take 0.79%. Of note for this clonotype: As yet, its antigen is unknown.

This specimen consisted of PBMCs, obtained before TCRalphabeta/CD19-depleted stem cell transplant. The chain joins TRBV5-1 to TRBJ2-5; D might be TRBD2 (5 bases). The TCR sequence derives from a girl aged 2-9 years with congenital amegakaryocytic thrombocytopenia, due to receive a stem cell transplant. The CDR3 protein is CASSRTSTSETQYF. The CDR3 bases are TGCGCCAGCAGCCGGACTTCCACTTCAGAGACCCAGTACTTC.